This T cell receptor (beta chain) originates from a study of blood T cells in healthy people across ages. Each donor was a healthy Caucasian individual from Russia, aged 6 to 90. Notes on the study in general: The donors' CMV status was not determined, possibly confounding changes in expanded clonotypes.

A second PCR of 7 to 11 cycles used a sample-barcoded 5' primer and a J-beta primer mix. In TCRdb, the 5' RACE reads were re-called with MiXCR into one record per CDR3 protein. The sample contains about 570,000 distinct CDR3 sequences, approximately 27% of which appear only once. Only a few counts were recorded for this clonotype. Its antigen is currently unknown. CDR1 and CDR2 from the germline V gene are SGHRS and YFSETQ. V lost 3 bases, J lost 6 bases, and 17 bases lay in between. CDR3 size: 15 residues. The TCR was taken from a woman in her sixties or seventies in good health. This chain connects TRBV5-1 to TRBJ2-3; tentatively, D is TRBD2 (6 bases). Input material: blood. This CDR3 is CASSSPDYRTDTQYF. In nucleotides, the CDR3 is TGCGCCAGCAGCTCCCCGGACTACCGTACCGATACGCAGTATTTT.